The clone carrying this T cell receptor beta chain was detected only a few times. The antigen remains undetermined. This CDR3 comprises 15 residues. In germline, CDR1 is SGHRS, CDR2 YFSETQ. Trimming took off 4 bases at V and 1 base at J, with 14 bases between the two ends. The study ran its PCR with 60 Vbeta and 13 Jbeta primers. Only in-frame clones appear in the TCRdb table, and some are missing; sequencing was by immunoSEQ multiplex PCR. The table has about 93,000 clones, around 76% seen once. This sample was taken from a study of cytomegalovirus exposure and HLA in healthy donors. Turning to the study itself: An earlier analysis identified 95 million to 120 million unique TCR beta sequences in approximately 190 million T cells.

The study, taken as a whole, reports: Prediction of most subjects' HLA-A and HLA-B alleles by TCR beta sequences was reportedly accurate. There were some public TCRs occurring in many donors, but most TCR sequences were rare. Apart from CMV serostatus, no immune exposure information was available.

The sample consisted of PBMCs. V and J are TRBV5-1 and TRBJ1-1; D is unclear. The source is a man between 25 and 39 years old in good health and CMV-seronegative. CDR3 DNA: TGCGCCAGCAGCACTCGGTCCGGTTGGAACACTGAAGCTTTCTTT. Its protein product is CASSTRSGWNTEAFF.